These 32 T cell receptor beta chains were sequenced from one sample in a study of blood T cell repertoires in COVID-19. TCRdb keeps only in-frame clones here, not all; method: immunoSEQ multiplex PCR. The sample lists about 500,000 clones, roughly nine tenths seen once, with less than 9.5% in the top ten. Sequenced material: peripheral blood. The receptors were sampled from a woman between 50 and 59 years old with COVID-19, enrolled during active disease.

The chain carries TRBV9 and TRBJ1-2; D remains unclear. Germline V gives CDR1 SGDLS, CDR2 YYNGEE. This CDR3 comprises 14 residues. V was clipped by 2 bases and J by 1 base, with 9 bases between them. The CDR3 protein is CASSVGSFNYGYTF. In nucleotides, the CDR3 is TGTGCCAGCAGCGTTGGCAGTTTTAACTATGGCTACACCTTC. Supplemented by reference TRBV9 and TRBJ1-2, the full variable domain reads DSGVTQTPKHLITATGQRVTLRCSPRSGDLSVYWYQQSLDQGLQFLIQYYNGEERAKGNILERFSAQQFPDLHSELNLSSLELGDSALYFCASSVGSFNYGYTFGSGTRLTVV.

The chain recombines TRBV12-3 or TRBV12-4 with TRBJ2-5; a possible D gene is TRBD1 (5 bases). V dropped 3 bases and J dropped 3 bases, with 8 bases sitting between them. CDR3 length equals 13 residues. CDR3 in DNA: TGTGCCAGCAGTTTGGGGCTGGAAGAGACCCAGTACTTC. It yields the protein CASSLGLEETQYF.

About this clone itself: This specimen includes other DNA sequences encoding the same CDR3. Here the CDR3 DNA reads TGTGCCAGCAGTGCGGGGGGCTATGGCTACACCTTC. Its protein is CASSAGGYGYTF. The V call is TRBV25-1, the J call TRBJ1-2, with TRBD1 as a possible D gene (5 bases). The CDR3 contains 12 residues. V lost 4 bases and J 4 bases, leaving 7 bases between the germline ends. From germline, CDR1 is MGHDK and CDR2 SYGVNS.

The chain uses TRBV12-3 or TRBV12-4 and TRBJ2-5; D unresolved. V dropped 3 bases and J dropped 3 bases, with 2 bases sitting between them. The CDR3 runs 11 residues. The CDR3 spells CASSFKETQYF. CDR3 DNA sequence: TGTGCCAGCAGTTTTAAAGAGACCCAGTACTTC.

The chain has TRBV28 and TRBJ2-1; 10 bases match TRBD2. In germline, CDR1 is MDHEN, CDR2 SYDVKM. After removal of 6 bases from V and 4 bases from J, the junction contained 6 bases not matched to a gene. There are 15 residues in the CDR3. As DNA, the CDR3 is TGTGCCAGCAGCCCACTAGCGGGGCGGTACAATGAGCAGTTCTTC. Translation: CASSPLAGRYNEQFF.

The genes are TRBV13 and TRBJ2-7; possibly TRBD2 for D (6 bases). This CDR3 is 14 amino acids long. In germline, CDR1 is PRHDT, CDR2 FYEKMQ (reference sequence). Trimming cost V 3 bases and J 1 base, with 10 bases left between them. The CDR3 coding sequence is TGTGCCAGCAGCTTGGCGGGACGGTCCTACGAGCAGTACTTC. It translates to CASSLAGRSYEQYF. The full variable domain, completed using reference TRBV13 and TRBJ2-7, is AAGVIQSPRHLIKEKRETATLKCYPIPRHDTVYWYQQGPGQDPQFLISFYEKMQSDKGSIPDRFSAQQFSDYHSELNMSSLELGDSALYFCASSLAGRSYEQYFGPGTRLTVT.

Worth noting for this clone: At the DNA level, this CDR3 is encoded by other sequences in the same sample as well. The chain is built from TRBV5-5 and TRBJ1-5; D may be TRBD1 (5 bases). V dropped 2 bases and J dropped 7 bases, with 7 bases sitting between them. Germline CDR1 SGHKS, CDR2 YYEKEE (reference sequence). The CDR3 spans 12 residues. In DNA, the CDR3 is TGTGCCAGCAGCTTAGGGGAACAGCCCCAGCATTTT. Protein sequence: CASSLGEQPQHF.

The V and J genes are TRBV4-2 and TRBJ1-2, with TRBD1 as a possible D gene (6 bases). The germline V and J ends were trimmed by 7 bases and 7 bases, with 13 bases remaining between them. The germline V gene encodes CDR1 LGHNA and CDR2 YNFKEQ. This CDR3 has 12 amino acids. CDR3 loop: CASKGGPSGYTF. The CDR3 nucleotides are TGTGCCAGCAAGGGGGGGCCAAGTGGCTACACCTTC.

V and J are TRBV5-1 and TRBJ1-2; 7 bases are shared with TRBD1. The CDR3 runs to 14 residues. Germline assignment: CDR1 SGHRS and CDR2 YFSETQ. V shed 3 bases and J 3 bases; nucleotides not matched to a gene: 5. Written as DNA, the CDR3 is TGCGCCAGCAGCTGGGGACAGCGGGACTATGGCTACACCTTC. The encoded protein is CASSWGQRDYGYTF.

The chain carries TRBV6-5 and TRBJ2-7, with 7 bases matching TRBD1. Germline values: CDR1 MNHEY, CDR2 SVGAGI. The length of the CDR3 is 14 residues. Trimming took 6 bases from V and 8 from J; bases not matched to a gene: 13. The CDR3 DNA reads as TGTGCCAGCAGCCGCCAACTGGACAGGAGACAGCAGTACTTC. Translated: CASSRQLDRRQQYF.

The CDR3 sequence: CSASTPTGHQPQHF. The CDR3 DNA reads TGCAGTGCTAGTACCCCGACAGGGCACCAGCCCCAGCATTTT. The chain is built from TRBV20-1 and TRBJ1-5, with TRBD1 matching over 7 bases. This CDR3 is built from 14 residues. CDR1 and CDR2 from the germline V gene are DFQATT and SNEGSKA (reference sequence). Trimming cost V 3 bases and J 7 bases; bases outside gene matches: 9.

The chain couples TRBV5-1 to TRBJ2-5; 10 bases line up with TRBD1. Looked up from germline, CDR1 is SGHRS and CDR2 is YFSETQ. There are 14 residues in the CDR3. The trim removed 3 bases at V and 5 bases at J, leaving 4 bases unmatched. CDR3 residues: CASSSTGGRETQYF. CDR3 nucleotides: TGCGCCAGCAGCTCGACAGGGGGCAGGGAGACCCAGTACTTC.

This rearrangement joins TRBV5-1 to TRBJ1-2, with TRBD1 matching 8 bases. Germline-derived CDR1 and CDR2 are SGHRS and YFSETQ. The V gene end was trimmed by 0 bases and the J gene end by 6 bases; junction bases not matched to a gene: 4. CDR3 size: 14 residues. In DNA, the CDR3 is TGCGCCAGCAGCTTGGCAGGGGGCGATAATGGCTACACCTTC. Amino acid sequence: CASSLAGGDNGYTF.

The gene calls are TRBV18 and TRBJ1-6; TRBD1 matches 8 bases. With V trimmed by 1 base and J by 5 bases, 4 bases remained unmatched. This CDR3 region has 16 residues. Per the germline V gene, CDR1 is KGHSH and CDR2 is LQKENI. The CDR3 nucleotides read TGTGCCAGCTCACCACAGGGACAGGTGGATAATTCACCCCTCCACTTT. Translation: CASSPQGQVDNSPLHF.

The J gene is TRBJ1-1, the V gene TRBV2, with no clear D. Trimming removed 6 bases from V and 6 bases from J, with 11 bases in between. Germline CDR1 and CDR2: SNHLY and FYNNEI. CDR3 length: 12 amino acids. This CDR3 reads CASREGGSEAFF. The DNA for the CDR3 is TGTGCCAGCAGAGAGGGCGGATCTGAAGCTTTCTTT.

The gene calls are TRBV20-1 and TRBJ1-1, with D possibly being TRBD1 (5 bases). Germline-derived CDR1 and CDR2 are DFQATT and SNEGSKA (reference sequence). The CDR3 extends over 11 amino acids. With 6 bases removed from V and 8 bases from J, the gap between germline ends came to 13 bases. The DNA for the CDR3 is TGCAGTGCGTCGGGACTACTAGAAGCTTTCTTT. Its protein product is CSASGLLEAFF.

The chain carries TRBV6-1 and TRBJ1-5, with D tentatively TRBD1 (6 bases). Germline CDR1 is MNHNS and CDR2 is SASEGT. This CDR3 is built from 15 residues. With 0 bases removed from V and 7 bases from J, the gap between germline ends came to 13 bases. Written as DNA, the CDR3 is TGTGCCAGCAGTGAAGCGGCACAGGGATACCAGCCCCAGCATTTT. It encodes CASSEAAQGYQPQHF.

The chain recombines TRBV7-8 with TRBJ1-1; D may be TRBD1 (5 bases). The germline V gene encodes CDR1 SGHVS and CDR2 FQNEAQ. The CDR3 is 13 residues long. V lost 5 bases and J 8 bases, leaving 15 bases between the germline ends. This CDR3 reads CASSARQRTEAFF. The CDR3 DNA sequence: TGTGCCAGCAGCGCCCGTCAAAGGACAGAAGCTTTCTTT.

The chain carries TRBV3-1 (or the pseudogene TRBV3-2) and TRBJ2-5; 10 bases are shared with TRBD1. V trimming: 5 bases; J trimming: 4 bases; junction bases outside the gene matches: 7. The CDR3 extends over 15 amino acids. Germline loops: CDR1 LGHDT, CDR2 YNNKEL (reference sequence). The CDR3 DNA is TGTGCCAGCAGCTCGCGGGACAGGGGTCCAGAGACCCAGTACTTC. This codes for CASSSRDRGPETQYF.

This clone has only one observation. V usage is TRBV3-1 (or the pseudogene TRBV3-2) and J usage is TRBJ2-7; D is perhaps TRBD1 (5 bases). Germline CDR1 is LGHDT and CDR2 is YNNKEL (reference sequence). Trimming took off 0 bases at V and 7 bases at J, with 13 bases between the two ends. CDR3 length: 14 residues. The CDR3 spells CASSQEQEFQEQYF. Written as DNA, the CDR3 is TGTGCCAGCAGCCAAGAACAGGAATTTCAAGAGCAGTACTTC.

The rearrangement uses TRBV9 and TRBJ1-2; no reliable D call. Trimming removed 4 bases from V and 6 bases from J, with 13 bases in between. Germline lookup yields CDR1 SGDLS and CDR2 YYNGEE. The CDR3 has 13 residues. For the CDR3, the DNA is TGTGCCAGCAGCCGGGCGTGGGGAGATGGCTACACCTTC. Translation: CASSRAWGDGYTF.

Here the CDR3 reads CASSFPRGLVQSYSNQPQHF. The CDR3 DNA follows: TGTGCCAGCAGCTTCCCCAGGGGCTTAGTACAATCCTATAGCAATCAGCCCCAGCATTTT. The rearrangement uses TRBV7-6 and TRBJ1-5; possibly TRBD1 for D (6 bases). This CDR3 is built from 20 residues. CDR1 is SGHVS and CDR2 is FNYEAQ in the germline V gene. V gave up 3 bases and J gave up 0 bases, with 24 bases separating them. The full variable domain, rest sourced from reference TRBV7-6 and TRBJ1-5, is GAGVSQSPRYKVTKRGQDVALRCDPISGHVSLYWYRQALGQGPEFLTYFNYEAQQDKSGLPNDRFSAERPEGSISTLTIQRTEQRDSAMYRCASSFPRGLVQSYSNQPQHFGDGTRLSIL.

This clone was observed a single time. V usage is TRBV21-1 and J usage is TRBJ2-7; the table's D call TRBD2 went unverified against the DNA. TRBV21-1 is assigned pseudogene status. The CDR3 covers 14 residues. The CDR3 DNA is TGTGCCAGCAGCTCCTGGGACTGTTCCTACGAGCAGTACTTC. Translation gives CASSSWDCSYEQYF.

The V and J genes are TRBV10-2 and TRBJ2-7; TRBD1 is a possible D gene (6 bases). The germline gives CDR1 WSHSY, CDR2 SAAADI. This CDR3 is 15 amino acids long. V dropped 6 bases and J dropped 4 bases, with 19 bases sitting between them. CDR3 sequence (DNA): TGCGCCAGCAGGGATCTCCCGGGACAAGGTTACGAGCAGTACTTC. This sequence encodes CASRDLPGQGYEQYF.

The genes are TRBV2 and TRBJ2-1; 8 bases are a match to TRBD2. Germline V CDR1 and CDR2: SNHLY, FYNNEI. This CDR3 is built from 17 residues. The V gene end was trimmed by 7 bases and the J gene end by 4 bases; junction bases not matched to a gene: 15. Written as DNA, the CDR3 is TGTGCCAGCATTGGCCGCGGCGAGCGGGGGCCTTACAATGAGCAGTTCTTC. Protein: CASIGRGERGPYNEQFF.

The chain links TRBV19 to TRBJ1-1, with 9 bases identical to TRBD1. Trimming at V came to 7 bases and at J to 0 bases, leaving 3 bases not matched to a gene. Germline V gene data show CDR1 as LNHDA and CDR2 as SQIVND (reference sequence). CDR3 size: 14 residues. The CDR3: CASTYRGLNTEAFF. CDR3 sequence (DNA): TGTGCCAGTACCTACAGGGGGCTGAACACTGAAGCTTTCTTT. The full variable domain, completed using reference TRBV19 and TRBJ1-1, is DGGITQSPKYLFRKEGQNVTLSCEQNLNHDAMYWYRQDPGQGLRLIYYSQIVNDFQKGDIAEGYSVSREKKESFPLTVTSAQKNPTAFYLCASTYRGLNTEAFFGQGTRLTVV.

The CDR3 sequence is CASRDFTNTGELFF. CDR3 bases: TGTGCCAGTAGGGACTTCACGAACACCGGGGAGCTGTTTTTT. This chain joins TRBV6-5 and TRBJ2-2; D is possibly TRBD2 (6 bases). V lost 9 bases to trimming and J lost 0 bases, with 11 bases between them. Germline V gives CDR1 MNHEY, CDR2 SVGAGI. The CDR3 has 14 residues.

This chain joins TRBV30 and TRBJ2-1; no reliable D call. CDR1 is GTSNPN and CDR2 is SVGIG in the germline V gene (reference sequence). V gave up 1 base and J gave up 7 bases, with 8 bases separating them. CDR3 length: 12 residues. CDR3 DNA: TGTGCCTGGAGTGAGAGTCGGAATGAGCAGTTCTTC. It yields the protein CAWSESRNEQFF.

There are a few counts of this clone. The gene calls are TRBV7-2 and TRBJ2-1, with a weak D call TRBD2 (5 bases). Per the germline V gene, CDR1 is SGHTA and CDR2 is FQGNSA. The CDR3 is 15 amino acids. The germline V and J ends were trimmed by 5 bases and 5 bases, with 16 bases remaining between them. The CDR3 region has the DNA TGTGCCAGCAGCACCCGGACTTTTATCCACAATGAGCAGTTCTTC. It encodes CASSTRTFIHNEQFF.

This chain uses TRBV18 with TRBJ1-2; 7 positions match TRBD1. The CDR3 contains 15 residues. The germline CDR1 and CDR2 sequences are KGHSH and LQKENI. J gave up 5 bases and V 1 base, and 7 bases lay outside the gene matches. The CDR3 sequence is CASSPRIPGQYGYTF. The CDR3 coding sequence is TGTGCCAGCTCACCACGCATACCGGGACAGTATGGCTACACCTTC.

This clone was found once. The rearrangement joins TRBV28 to TRBJ1-5; tentatively, D is TRBD1 (5 bases). V was pared by 2 bases and J by 3 bases, with 8 bases between. Looked up from germline, CDR1 is MDHEN and CDR2 is SYDVKM. This CDR3 comprises 14 residues. CDR3 DNA sequence: TGTGCCAGCAGTTTACTAGGACACAATCAGCCCCAGCATTTT. It yields the protein CASSLLGHNQPQHF.

The V gene is TRBV19, the J gene TRBJ1-2, with TRBD1 identical over 7 bases. The ends lost 4 bases at V and 2 bases at J; junction bases unmatched: 4. Germline values: CDR1 LNHDA, CDR2 SQIVND (reference sequence). The CDR3 is 14 amino acids. The CDR3 spells CASSKQGQNYGYTF. The CDR3 DNA reads TGTGCCAGTAGTAAACAGGGACAGAACTATGGCTACACCTTC.